This T cell receptor (beta chain) was identified during a study of OX40 agonist ivuxolimab in advanced cancers. Turning to the overall study: Ivuxolimab was an agonistic, fully human IgG2 monoclonal antibody directed against OX40 (CD134), a costimulatory receptor. Intravenous ivuxolimab was administered to patients every 2 weeks at six dose levels: 0.01, 0.1, 0.3, 1.5, 3 and 10 mg/kg. Among the 52 dose-escalation patients, approximately 20 had hepatocellular carcinoma, around 15 melanoma, 9 renal cell carcinoma and 9 head and neck cancer. A male proportion of around 83% and a mean age of approximately 58 years, ranging from roughly 23 to 80, were recorded for the dose-escalation cohort. Prior anti-PD-1, anti-PD-L1 or anti-CTLA-4 therapy was permitted, and approximately 39% of dose-escalation patients had received checkpoint inhibitors. Partial responses were achieved by three dose-escalation patients, of whom one had hepatocellular carcinoma and two had cutaneous melanoma. The purpose of peripheral TCRbeta sequencing was to test whether ivuxolimab changed TCR sequence diversity and led to clonal T-cell expansion. The monotherapy dose-escalation portion (N of about 50 patients) of the phase I ivuxolimab trial is reported in the paper. The study at large found these results: On average, CD8+ T cells showed more expanded clones than CD4+ T cells after ivuxolimab. Low levels of normalized T-cell clonal expansion were also shown by some nonresponding patients. In partial responders in the 0.1-3.0 mg/kg groups, normalized peripheral clonal expansion was found to be among the lowest, especially among CD8+ T cells. The antigen specificity of the peripheral T cells that underwent clonal expansion was not determined. Clonal expansion of both CD4+ and CD8+ blood T cells was observed from baseline to week 6 at doses 0.1 to 3.0 mg/kg.

About this clone itself: Its specific antigen is unknown. There are no base qualities to consult, and no much larger clone falls within one base.

The CDR3 goes from the cysteine to the phenylalanine over 16 residues. The CDR3 DNA has 48 bases and is translated from base 1. CDR1 and CDR2, per the germline V gene, are KGHSH and LQKENI. V is cut back by 3 bases and J by 2 bases, with 7 bases in the junction unmatched. For sequencing of the TCRbeta CDR3 region, genomic DNA was extracted from the sorted cells. The immunoSEQ Assay was used to sequence the TCRbeta CDR3 regions. Drawn from immuneACCESS, this table holds only the in-frame rearrangements with V and J called that TCRdb kept. Clones are partly lost; checked studies trace under half to an unresolved V gene and leave the rest unexplained. Recorded for this sample are over 80,000 clones; around nine tenths of them occurred a single time. The leading ten clones occupy around 0.44% of the sample. Patients with autoimmune disease history or receiving systemic immunosuppression were excluded from the trial. Peripheral blood for TCR sequencing was drawn from every dose cohort at baseline, at cycle 4 day 1 and at cycle 7 day 1. The samples were drawn from a first-in-human, open-label, multicenter phase I dose-escalation trial of ivuxolimab. Adults with locally advanced or metastatic head and neck squamous cell, hepatocellular, melanoma or renal cell carcinoma were enrolled in the trial. Before TCR sequencing, CD4+ T cells and CD8+ T cells were sorted from peripheral blood as separate populations.

The TCR comes from an adult with an advanced solid tumor such as melanoma, head and neck, liver or kidney cancer. This specimen was CD4+ or CD8+ T cells sorted from blood, taken in a trial of the OX40 agonist ivuxolimab. The V gene is TRBV18 and the J gene is TRBJ1-3, with 7 bases matching TRBD1. The CDR3 in this case is CASSPPGGGAGNTIYF. The sequence in DNA is TGTGCCAGCTCACCCCCAGGAGGGGGCGCTGGAAACACCATATATTTT.